The 22 T cell receptor beta chains below were found in one sample sequenced in a study of blood T cell repertoires in COVID-19. Using immunoSEQ multiplex PCR, the repertoire was profiled, and TCRdb retains in-frame clones only, with some absent. This sample has under 300,000 clones, with approximately 86% found just once. Input material: peripheral blood. These receptors were obtained from a woman in her 70s with COVID-19, enrolled during active disease.

Remarks on this clone: The junction and the germline gene differ at one end; a read error may be behind it. This chain uses TRBV11-2 with TRBJ2-7; 8 positions match TRBD1. CDR1 SGHAT and CDR2 FQNNGV come from the germline V gene. This CDR3 is 14 amino acids long. The DNA for the CDR3 is TGTGCCAGCAGATTAGGACAGGGCCCGGGGGAGCAGTACTTC. This codes for CASRLGQGPGEQYF.

The V call is TRBV19, the J call TRBJ1-6; D not certain. Trimming removed 0 bases at V and 10 bases at J, with 10 bases between. The CDR3 consists of 14 residues. Germline V gene data show CDR1 as LNHDA and CDR2 as SQIVND (reference sequence). The CDR3: CASSIEVRGSPLHF. The CDR3 DNA follows: TGTGCCAGTAGTATAGAGGTGCGGGGATCACCCCTCCACTTT.

V usage is TRBV28 and J usage is TRBJ1-5; 10 bases agree with TRBD1. The CDR3 has 15 amino acids. Trimming removed 8 bases from V and 2 bases from J; junction bases left unmatched: 6. In germline, CDR1 is MDHEN, CDR2 SYDVKM. CDR3 bases: TGTGCCAGCCATAGGGGGACAGGGGGCAATCAGCCCCAGCATTTT. This codes for CASHRGTGGNQPQHF.

This chain joins TRBV6-5 and TRBJ2-2, with 12 bases aligning to TRBD2. The CDR3 contains 15 residues. In germline, CDR1 is MNHEY, CDR2 SVGAGI. V dropped 6 bases and J dropped 5; count of bases not matched to a gene: 4. The DNA for the CDR3 is TGTGCCAGCAGGCCTGGACTAGCGGGAACCGGGGAGCTGTTTTTT. Translating it yields CASRPGLAGTGELFF.

The chain is built from TRBV19 and TRBJ2-5, with D maybe TRBD2 (7 bases). Deletions cut 6 bases from V and 2 bases from J, with 10 bases between. CDR1 and CDR2 from the germline V gene are LNHDA and SQIVND (reference sequence). The CDR3 has 13 amino acids. Here the CDR3 DNA reads TGTGCCAGTAGCCGGGGGGCTCAAGAGACCCAGTACTTC. Its protein is CASSRGAQETQYF.

For this clone: One end of the junction does not line up with germline, which may come from a read error. The same CDR3 can be traced to other DNA sequences in this sample. The CDR3 coding sequence is TGTGCAAGTACCCCTACTGGGGCCAACGTCCTGACTTTC. Amino acids: CASTPTGANVLTF. The V gene is TRBV19, the J gene TRBJ2-6; D remains unclear. The germline CDR1 and CDR2 sequences are LNHDA and SQIVND (reference sequence). CDR3 length: 13 amino acids.

The rearrangement uses TRBV6-5 and TRBJ2-7; D is perhaps TRBD2 (7 bases). The CDR3 totals 15 residues. The germline V and J ends were trimmed by 10 bases and 0 bases, with 19 bases remaining between them. From germline, CDR1 is MNHEY and CDR2 SVGAGI. CDR3 sequence (DNA): TGTGCCACCAAAAGGGAGGGGGAAGACTCCTACGAGCAGTACTTC. Translating it yields CATKREGEDSYEQYF.

V usage is TRBV24-1 and J usage is TRBJ1-5; maybe TRBD1 (6 bases). The CDR3 loop spans 17 amino acids. Trimming shortened V by 5 bases and J by 1 base, and 17 bases separated the two germline ends. CDR1 and CDR2 (germline): KGHDR, SFDVKD. The CDR3 region has the DNA TGTGCCACCAGTGCCCCTCTTTCGGGGGGCAGCAATCAGCCCCAGCATTTT. Amino acids: CATSAPLSGGSNQPQHF.

This clone appeared a few times. The chain has TRBV12-3 or TRBV12-4 and TRBJ1-2; D uncertain. The CDR3 has 12 amino acids. V gave up 4 bases and J gave up 4 bases, with 7 bases separating them. CDR3 sequence (DNA): TGTGCCAGCAGTTACAGCCCCTATGGCTACACCTTC. Its protein is CASSYSPYGYTF.

The rearrangement links TRBV4-1 to TRBJ2-4, with 8 bases that match TRBD2. CDR3 size: 14 residues. The V gene end was trimmed by 1 base and the J gene end by 6 bases; junction bases not matched to a gene: 2. From germline, CDR1 is MGHRA and CDR2 YSYEKL. DNA for the CDR3: TGCGCCAGCAGCCAAGTAGCGGGGATAAACATTCAGTACTTC. Translation: CASSQVAGINIQYF.

The chain joins TRBV5-1 to TRBJ2-5, with D perhaps matching TRBD1 (5 bases). The germline V and J ends were trimmed by 0 bases and 2 bases, with 8 bases remaining between them. Per germline, CDR1 SGHRS and CDR2 YFSETQ. This CDR3 contains 14 residues. CDR3 region: CASSLVTGQETQYF. The CDR3 DNA follows: TGCGCCAGCAGCTTGGTTACAGGTCAAGAGACCCAGTACTTC.

This clone came up once. V is TRBV4-3 and J is TRBJ1-2; perhaps TRBD1 as D (5 bases). Germline CDR1 reads LGHNA; CDR2 reads YSLEER. This CDR3 comprises 14 residues. V shed 1 base and J shed 3 bases, with 9 bases lying between them. The CDR3 loop is CASSQAGGDYGYTF. The CDR3 DNA reads TGCGCCAGCAGCCAAGCGGGGGGGGACTATGGCTACACCTTC.

The rearrangement uses TRBV2 and TRBJ2-5, with TRBD1 matching over 7 bases. The V gene end was trimmed by 4 bases and the J gene end by 1 base; junction bases not matched to a gene: 3. The CDR3 spans 14 residues. The germline CDR1 and CDR2 sequences are SNHLY and FYNNEI. CDR3 nucleotide sequence: TGTGCCAGCAGTGCTCGGGACAGCCAAGAGACCCAGTACTTC. This gives the protein CASSARDSQETQYF.

The rearrangement joins TRBV10-3 to TRBJ1-1, with D hard to call. CDR3 length: 15 residues. Germline V gene data show CDR1 as ENHRY and CDR2 as SYGVKD. Trimming removed 11 bases from V and 0 bases from J, with 19 bases in between. The CDR3 loop is CASQRQILMNTEAFF. The DNA for the CDR3 is TGTGCCTCCCAAAGACAAATCCTCATGAACACTGAAGCTTTCTTT.

The CDR3 DNA is TGTGCCAGCAGCTTTCTAGCTCTTAGCTCCTATAATTCACCCCTCCACTTT. The encoded protein is CASSFLALSSYNSPLHF. The chain employs TRBV5-8 and TRBJ1-6, with D hard to call. V dropped 2 bases and J dropped 0 bases, with 12 bases sitting between them. The CDR3 runs to 17 residues. Germline values: CDR1 SGHTS, CDR2 YDEGEE.

The rearrangement joins TRBV2 to TRBJ1-5; D gene unclear. The CDR3 loop spans 13 amino acids. The V and J ends lost 9 bases and 5 bases respectively, with 14 bases between them. Germline loops: CDR1 SNHLY, CDR2 FYNNEI. The CDR3 sequence: CASKGDPHQPQHF. The CDR3 nucleotides are TGTGCCAGTAAAGGAGACCCCCATCAGCCCCAGCATTTT.

This clone was seen just once. The V and J genes are TRBV7-8 and TRBJ2-1, with TRBD1 matching over 9 bases. The germline V gene has CDR1 SGHVS and CDR2 FQNEAQ. Trimming at V came to 4 bases and at J to 9 bases, leaving 7 bases not matched to a gene. The CDR3 consists of 14 residues. The CDR3 nucleotides read TGTGCCAGCAGCTCCCGACAGGGGGAGGGTGAGCAGTTCTTC. It translates to CASSSRQGEGEQFF.

This chain uses TRBV11-2 with TRBJ1-3, with TRBD1 matching over 7 bases. Germline CDR1 SGHAT, CDR2 FQNNGV. J was trimmed by 5 bases and V by 5 bases; bases with no gene match: 15. The CDR3 has 17 amino acids. CDR3 bases: TGTGCCAGCAGCCATCCTTGGACAGGAAGAGAAAGAAACACCATATATTTT. It translates to CASSHPWTGRERNTIYF.

This clone was counted once. This chain links TRBV4-2 with TRBJ2-2; a weak D match, TRBD1 (5 bases). Trimming shortened V by 1 base and J by 4 bases, and 7 bases separated the two germline ends. The CDR3 contains 14 residues. From germline, CDR1 is LGHNA and CDR2 YNFKEQ. The DNA of the CDR3 is TGTGCCAGCAGCCAAGTAGGGGCCACCGGGGAGCTGTTTTTT. Amino acids: CASSQVGATGELFF.

J is TRBJ1-2 and V is TRBV29-1; D is undetermined. Trimming removed 6 bases from V and 2 bases from J, with 13 bases in between. The CDR3 runs to 13 residues. Germline CDR1 SQVTM, CDR2 ANQGSEA. CDR3 nucleotides: TGCAGCGTATCGGAGGGTCCCAACTATGGCTACACCTTC. This encodes CSVSEGPNYGYTF.

V gene TRBV19 combines with J gene TRBJ2-2, with D hard to call. This CDR3 spans 13 amino acids. Trimming removed 3 bases at V and 3 bases at J, with 5 bases between. Looked up from germline, CDR1 is LNHDA and CDR2 is SQIVND (reference sequence). The CDR3 nucleotides are TGTGCCAGTAGTATGACATACACCGGGGAGCTGTTTTTT. Protein sequence: CASSMTYTGELFF.

This sequence joins TRBV19 and TRBJ1-2, with 9 bases aligning to TRBD1. The CDR3 length is 15 residues. CDR1 and CDR2 (germline): LNHDA, SQIVND (reference sequence). The V gene end was trimmed by 3 bases and the J gene end by 2 bases; junction bases not matched to a gene: 4. The CDR3 sequence is CASSMRQGGNYGYTF. CDR3 bases: TGTGCCAGTAGTATGCGACAGGGGGGGAACTATGGCTACACCTTC. Variable domain in full (rest from reference TRBV19 and TRBJ1-2): DGGITQSPKYLFRKEGQNVTLSCEQNLNHDAMYWYRQDPGQGLRLIYYSQIVNDFQKGDIAEGYSVSREKKESFPLTVTSAQKNPTAFYLCASSMRQGGNYGYTFGSGTRLTVV.